This TCR beta chain was documented in a study of neurological immune-mediated disorders. Whole-study results and caveats: Levels of TCR clonal expansion peaked in HTLV-1-associated myelopathy and reached their lowest in multiple sclerosis, under those of healthy controls.

This clonotype was seen ten or more times. What it recognizes is unknown. V lost 6 bases, J lost 9 bases, and 4 bases stayed unmatched. Germline V gives CDR1 MDHEN, CDR2 SYDVKM. The CDR3 consists of 13 residues. MiXCR, run by TCRdb on the 5' RACE reads, gives a single entry per CDR3 protein. The repertoire includes 87,000 or so distinct CDR3 sequences, 3.5% of them detected once, and 5% to 7.5% sits in the top ten. V usage is TRBV28 and J usage is TRBJ2-1; 11 positions match TRBD2. The sequence was obtained from a woman aged 18-35 years with multiple sclerosis. Source material: PBMCs. The CDR3 reads CASRKTSGAEQFF. In nucleotides, the CDR3 is TGTGCCAGCAGGAAGACTAGCGGGGCTGAGCAGTTCTTC.